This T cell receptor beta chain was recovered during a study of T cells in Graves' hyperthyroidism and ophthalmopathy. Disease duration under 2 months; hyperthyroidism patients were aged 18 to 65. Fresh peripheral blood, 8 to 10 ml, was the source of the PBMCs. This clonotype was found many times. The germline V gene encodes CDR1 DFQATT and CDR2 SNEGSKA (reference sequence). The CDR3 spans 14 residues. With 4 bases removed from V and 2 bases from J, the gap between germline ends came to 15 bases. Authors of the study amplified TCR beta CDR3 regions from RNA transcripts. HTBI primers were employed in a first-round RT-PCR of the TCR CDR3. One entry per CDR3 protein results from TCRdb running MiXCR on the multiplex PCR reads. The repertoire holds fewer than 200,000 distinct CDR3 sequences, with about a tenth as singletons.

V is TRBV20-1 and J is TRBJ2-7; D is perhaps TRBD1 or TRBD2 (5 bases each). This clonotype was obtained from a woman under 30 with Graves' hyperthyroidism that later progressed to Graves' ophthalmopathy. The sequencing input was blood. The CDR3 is CSANTGTQTYEQYF. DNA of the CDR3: TGCAGTGCTAACACCGGGACGCAGACCTACGAGCAGTACTTC.